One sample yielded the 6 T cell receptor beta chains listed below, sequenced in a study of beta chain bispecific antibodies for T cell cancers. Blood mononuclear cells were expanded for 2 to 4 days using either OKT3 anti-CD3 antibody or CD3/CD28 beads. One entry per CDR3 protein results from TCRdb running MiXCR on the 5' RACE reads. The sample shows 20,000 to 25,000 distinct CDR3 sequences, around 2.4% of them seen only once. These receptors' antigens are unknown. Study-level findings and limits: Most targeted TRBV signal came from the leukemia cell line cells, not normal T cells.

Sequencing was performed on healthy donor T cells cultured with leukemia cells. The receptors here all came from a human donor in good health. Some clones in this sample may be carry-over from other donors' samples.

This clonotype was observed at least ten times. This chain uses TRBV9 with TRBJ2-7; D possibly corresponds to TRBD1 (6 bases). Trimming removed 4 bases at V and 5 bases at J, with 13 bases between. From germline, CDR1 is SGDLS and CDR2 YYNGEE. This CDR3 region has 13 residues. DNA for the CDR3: TGTGCCAGCAGCCCCCTAGGGGGTCACGAGCAGTACTTC. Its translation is CASSPLGGHEQYF.

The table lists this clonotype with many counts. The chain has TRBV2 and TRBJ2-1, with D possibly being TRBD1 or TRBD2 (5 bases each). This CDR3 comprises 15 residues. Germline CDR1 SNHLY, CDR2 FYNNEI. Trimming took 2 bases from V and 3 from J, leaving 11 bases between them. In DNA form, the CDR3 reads TGTGCCAGCAGTGAATACGCTGGGGGCTACAATGAGCAGTTCTTC. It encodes CASSEYAGGYNEQFF. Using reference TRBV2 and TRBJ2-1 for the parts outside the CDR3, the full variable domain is EPEVTQTPSHQVTQMGQEVILRCVPISNHLYFYWYRQILGQKVEFLVSFYNNEISEKSEIFDDQFSVERPDGSNFTLKIRSTKLEDSAMYFCASSEYAGGYNEQFFGPGTRLTVL.

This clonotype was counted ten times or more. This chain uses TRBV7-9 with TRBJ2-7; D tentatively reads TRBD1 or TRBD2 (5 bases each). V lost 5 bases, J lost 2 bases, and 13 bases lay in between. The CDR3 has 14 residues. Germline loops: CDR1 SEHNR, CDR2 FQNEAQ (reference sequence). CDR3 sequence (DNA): TGTGCCAGCAGCGGGTGGGACGGCCCCTACGAGCAGTACTTC. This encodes CASSGWDGPYEQYF.

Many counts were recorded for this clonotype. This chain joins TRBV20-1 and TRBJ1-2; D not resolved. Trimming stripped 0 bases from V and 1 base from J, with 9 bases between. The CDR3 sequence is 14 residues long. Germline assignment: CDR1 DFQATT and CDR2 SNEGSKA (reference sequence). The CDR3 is CSARDLKINYGYTF. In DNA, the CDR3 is TGCAGTGCTAGAGATCTCAAGATTAACTATGGCTACACCTTC.

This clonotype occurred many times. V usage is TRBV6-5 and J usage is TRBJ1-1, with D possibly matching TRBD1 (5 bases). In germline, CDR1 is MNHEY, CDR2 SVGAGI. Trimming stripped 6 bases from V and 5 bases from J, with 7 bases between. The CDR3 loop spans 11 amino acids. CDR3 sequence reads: CASSQGTEAFF. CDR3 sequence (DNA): TGTGCCAGCAGCCAGGGTACTGAAGCTTTCTTT.

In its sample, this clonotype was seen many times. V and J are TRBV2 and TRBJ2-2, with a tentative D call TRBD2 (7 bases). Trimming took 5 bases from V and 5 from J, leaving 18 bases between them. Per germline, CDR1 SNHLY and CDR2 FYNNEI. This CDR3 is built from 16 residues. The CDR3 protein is CASSISGGGLTGELFF. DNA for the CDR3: TGTGCCAGCAGTATTTCGGGGGGCGGTTTGACCGGGGAGCTGTTTTTT. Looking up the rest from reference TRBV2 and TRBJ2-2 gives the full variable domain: EPEVTQTPSHQVTQMGQEVILRCVPISNHLYFYWYRQILGQKVEFLVSFYNNEISEKSEIFDDQFSVERPDGSNFTLKIRSTKLEDSAMYFCASSISGGGLTGELFFGEGSRLTVL.